These 26 T cell receptor beta chains originate from one sample sequenced in a study of human T cells and chemical hapten exposure. For the library, individual cDNA molecules each received unique molecular identifiers. MiXCR, applied by TCRdb to the reads, yields one record per CDR3 protein. The sample contains about 120,000 distinct CDR3 sequences, less than 10% of which appear only once. Whole blood that had not been fractionated was the source of extracted total RNA. The specimen sequenced was whole blood. These receptors were obtained from a human donor in good health. Some clones in this sample may be carry-over from other donors' samples.

This clonotype was observed many times. The chain is built from TRBV7-2 and TRBJ2-2, with D possibly matching TRBD2 (6 bases). Germline V CDR1 and CDR2: SGHTA, FQGNSA. The CDR3 is made up of 14 amino acids. Trimming pared 5 bases from V and 6 bases from J, leaving 13 bases between. The CDR3 loop is CASSPRREAGELFF. CDR3 sequence (DNA): TGTGCCAGCAGCCCCCGGAGGGAGGCCGGGGAGCTGTTTTTT.

In its sample, this clonotype was seen many times. The CDR3 region has the DNA TGTGCCAGCAGACCGTCAGGGGCTCACAATCAGCCCCAGCATTTT. Its protein product is CASRPSGAHNQPQHF. The chain employs TRBV6-2 or TRBV6-3 and TRBJ1-5; tentative D call: TRBD1 (6 bases). This CDR3 has 15 residues. Deletions cut 6 bases from V and 3 bases from J, with 15 bases between. CDR1 is MNHEY and CDR2 is SVGEGT in the germline V gene.

This clonotype was seen many times. J is TRBJ2-3 and V is TRBV7-6; no definite D call. The germline CDR1 and CDR2 sequences are SGHVS and FNYEAQ. The length of the CDR3 is 17 residues. V shed 1 base and J shed 0 bases, with 14 bases lying between them. This chain's CDR3 is CASSLVALSTSTDTQYF. CDR3 bases: TGTGCCAGCAGCTTAGTGGCACTTTCCACTAGCACAGATACGCAGTATTTT.

The table lists this clonotype with a few counts. The chain is built from TRBV11-2 and TRBJ2-5; either TRBD1 or TRBD2 may supply D (5 bases each). V lost 0 bases to trimming and J lost 1 base, with 12 bases between them. The CDR3 is 16 amino acids. Germline V gene lookup returns CDR1 SGHAT and CDR2 FQNNGV. The CDR3, as DNA: TGTGCCAGCAGCTTAGAGGGGGTATTTCTCCAAGAGACCCAGTACTTC. It encodes CASSLEGVFLQETQYF.

The sample holds many counts of this clonotype. The chain carries TRBV11-2 and TRBJ2-1; D uncertain. Between the trimmed V and J ends, which lost 0 bases and 12 bases, there was a span of 12 bases. CDR3 length: 13 amino acids. Germline V gives CDR1 SGHAT, CDR2 FQNNGV. The CDR3 bases are TGTGCCAGCAGCTTAGATGACAACTTGGCGCAGTTCTTC. Translated: CASSLDDNLAQFF.

This clonotype has only a few counts. The V call is TRBV7-8, the J call TRBJ2-7; tentative D call: TRBD1 (5 bases). Trimming removed 5 bases at V and 6 bases at J, with 11 bases between. Germline V CDR1 and CDR2: SGHVS, FQNEAQ. This CDR3 contains 12 residues. CDR3 residues: CASSASGFEQYF. CDR3 bases: TGTGCCAGCAGCGCTTCAGGGTTCGAGCAGTACTTC.

V usage is TRBV10-3 and J usage is TRBJ1-1; 8 bases line up with TRBD1. V lost 6 bases and J lost 0; bases outside the gene matches: 6. Germline values: CDR1 ENHRY, CDR2 SYGVKD. CDR3 length: 15 amino acids. CDR3 in DNA: TGTGCCATCAGAAGATCGACAGGGGTGAACACTGAAGCTTTCTTT. Translation: CAIRRSTGVNTEAFF.

V is TRBV7-8 and J is TRBJ1-1; 10 bases fit TRBD1. This CDR3 contains 15 residues. Losses at the gene ends were 3 bases for V and 2 bases for J; bases not matched to a gene: 3. Germline CDR1 is SGHVS and CDR2 is FQNEAQ. Here the CDR3 DNA reads TGTGCCAGCAGCTTTGGGACAGGGGCCAACACTGAAGCTTTCTTT. The encoded protein is CASSFGTGANTEAFF.

This clonotype was seen a handful of times. This sequence joins TRBV20-1 and TRBJ2-2; TRBD1 matches 9 bases. Germline V gene lookup returns CDR1 DFQATT and CDR2 SNEGSKA (reference sequence). The CDR3 extends over 14 amino acids. V lost 6 bases and J lost 3; bases outside the gene matches: 5. Here the CDR3 DNA reads TGCAGTGCCCCCCGGGACAGGGACACCGGGGAGCTGTTTTTT. This encodes CSAPRDRDTGELFF.

The V call is TRBV2, the J call TRBJ2-1, with D perhaps given as TRBD1 or TRBD2 (5 bases each). Germline lookup yields CDR1 SNHLY and CDR2 FYNNEI. The CDR3 runs 14 residues. The V end was cut by 10 bases, the J end by 5 bases, with 18 bases between. DNA for the CDR3: TGTGCCACCATTACTAAGGGACGGAACAATGAGCAGTTCTTC. Translated: CATITKGRNNEQFF.

This clonotype was counted at least ten times. This rearrangement joins TRBV5-1 to TRBJ2-2, with D possibly TRBD2 on 6 matching bases. V was trimmed by 1 base and J by 4 bases, leaving 23 bases between them. The CDR3 runs 19 residues. Germline CDR1 reads SGHRS; CDR2 reads YFSETQ. DNA of the CDR3: TGCGCCAGCAGCTTGCGTTACGACGGGGGAGCCCCGAGCACCGGGGAGCTGTTTTTT. Its translation is CASSLRYDGGAPSTGELFF.

The V call is TRBV4-1, the J call TRBJ2-7; D not certain. Germline V gene lookup returns CDR1 MGHRA and CDR2 YSYEKL. The CDR3 is 14 residues long. V lost 3 bases, J lost 2 bases, and 11 bases lay in between. This chain's CDR3 is CASSQGNGPYEQYF. CDR3 nucleotides: TGCGCCAGCAGCCAGGGGAATGGCCCCTACGAGCAGTACTTC.

Of note for this clonotype: This may be a read error, as it is one base from a much larger clone. The rearrangement links TRBV12-3 or TRBV12-4 to TRBJ1-2, with TRBD1 identical over 8 bases. Trimming took 5 bases from V and 4 from J; bases not matched to a gene: 3. The CDR3 has 13 amino acids. The CDR3 here is CASSRQGSYGYTF. CDR3 bases: TGTGCCAGCAGTCGACAGGGGTCCTATGGCTACACCTTC.

The rearrangement links TRBV20-1 to TRBJ1-6, with D unresolved. The CDR3 consists of 17 residues. Trimming cost V 1 base and J 7 bases, with 20 bases left between them. Germline V gives CDR1 DFQATT, CDR2 SNEGSKA (reference sequence). DNA for the CDR3: TGCAGTGCTAGAGCTGGGAGCGGAGTTGAGTTGAATTCACCCCTCCACTTT. Translating gives CSARAGSGVELNSPLHF.

This clonotype has a count of ten or more. DNA for the CDR3: TGCGCCAGCACCTCCACCCAAGAGACCCAGTACTTC. This sequence encodes CASTSTQETQYF. V gene TRBV5-1 combines with J gene TRBJ2-5; D is undetermined. Trimming stripped 6 bases from V and 1 base from J, with 7 bases between. The CDR3 sequence is 12 residues long. Germline assignment: CDR1 SGHRS and CDR2 YFSETQ.

With respect to this clonotype: The junction does not match germline at one end; this may be a read error. CDR3 nucleotides: TGTGCCAGCAGCCTAGCGGGATGGGGGGAGCAGTTCTTC. Translation gives CASSLAGWGEQFF. This chain links TRBV7-9 with TRBJ2-1; 9 bases map to TRBD2. This CDR3 has 13 residues. Germline V gives CDR1 SEHNR, CDR2 FQNEAQ (reference sequence).

This clonotype was seen a few times. The chain links TRBV19 to TRBJ2-1; weak D call: TRBD1 (6 bases). V was trimmed by 2 bases and J by 6 bases, leaving 11 bases between them. Germline V gene sequence: CDR1 LNHDA, CDR2 SQIVND (reference sequence). The CDR3 extends over 14 amino acids. This CDR3 reads CASSITQGTNEQFF. CDR3 bases: TGTGCCAGTAGTATAACGCAGGGGACCAATGAGCAGTTCTTC.

This clonotype was observed a handful of times. CDR3 protein: CSARPRLAGGLNTGELFF. In DNA form, the CDR3 reads TGCAGTGCTAGACCTCGACTAGCGGGAGGCCTGAACACCGGGGAGCTGTTTTTT. The chain recombines TRBV20-1 with TRBJ2-2; 13 bases fit TRBD2. In germline, CDR1 is DFQATT, CDR2 SNEGSKA (reference sequence). This CDR3 contains 18 residues. After removal of 2 bases from V and 1 base from J, the junction contained 7 bases not matched to a gene.

The chain carries TRBV6-2 or TRBV6-3 and TRBJ2-3; D not certain. Germline-derived CDR1 and CDR2 are MNHEY and SVGEGT. The CDR3 is made up of 14 amino acids. The V and J ends lost 6 bases and 2 bases respectively, with 12 bases between them. The CDR3 DNA is TGTGCCAGCAGCCCCAGGATTAACACAGATACGCAGTATTTT. Translation gives CASSPRINTDTQYF.

The chain uses TRBV4-1 and TRBJ2-3, with unresolved D. The CDR3 loop spans 14 amino acids. V was cut by 0 bases and J by 5 bases, with 9 bases left in between. CDR1 and CDR2 (germline): MGHRA, YSYEKL. The CDR3 coding sequence is TGCGCCAGCAGCCAAGATATCGGCGGAGATACGCAGTATTTT. Protein sequence: CASSQDIGGDTQYF.

This clonotype was seen repeatedly, ten times or more. The CDR3 loop is CASSLRKNYGYTF. CDR3 coding DNA: TGTGCCAGCAGCTTGCGCAAGAACTATGGCTACACCTTC. V is TRBV12-3 or TRBV12-4 and J is TRBJ1-2, with D unresolved. This CDR3 region has 13 residues. Deletions cut 6 bases from V and 2 bases from J, with 10 bases between.

In this sample, this clonotype turned up a few times. V and J are TRBV10-3 and TRBJ1-1; D is perhaps TRBD1 (6 bases). With 2 bases removed from V and 5 bases from J, the gap between germline ends came to 15 bases. Per the germline V gene, CDR1 is ENHRY and CDR2 is SYGVKD. This CDR3 is 15 amino acids long. The chain's CDR3 is CAISETGRGKTEAFF. CDR3 sequence (DNA): TGTGCCATCAGTGAGACAGGGAGGGGAAAAACTGAAGCTTTCTTT.

The chain links TRBV20-1 to TRBJ1-1; D may be TRBD1 (6 bases). This CDR3 spans 14 amino acids. With 5 bases removed from V and 0 bases from J, the gap between germline ends came to 13 bases. Germline CDR1 is DFQATT and CDR2 is SNEGSKA (reference sequence). DNA of the CDR3: TGCAGTGCTGGGGGACAAGCTATGAACACTGAAGCTTTCTTT. Its translation is CSAGGQAMNTEAFF.

This clonotype has a handful of counts. V is TRBV4-3 and J is TRBJ2-3; the match to TRBD2 covers 7 bases. Germline loops: CDR1 LGHNA, CDR2 YSLEER. The CDR3 has 13 residues. V shed 4 bases, J shed 4 bases, and the junction held 2 bases outside the gene matches. CDR3 sequence: CASSPAGADTQYF. The CDR3 DNA sequence: TGCGCCAGCAGCCCTGCGGGGGCAGATACGCAGTATTTT.

The chain uses TRBV12-3 or TRBV12-4 and TRBJ1-1; D not resolved. The CDR3 runs 15 residues. V was pared by 3 bases and J by 4 bases, with 15 bases between. The CDR3 nucleotides read TGTGCCAGCAGTTTTCCCCCCCTGGGGAGCACTGAAGCTTTCTTT. Residues: CASSFPPLGSTEAFF.

There are many counts of this clonotype. The chain recombines TRBV6-2 or TRBV6-3 with TRBJ1-1; D is perhaps TRBD1 (6 bases). Germline CDR1 is MNHEY and CDR2 is SVGEGT. Trimming cost V 2 bases and J 4 bases, with 8 bases left between them. The CDR3 consists of 13 residues. The CDR3 coding sequence is TGTGCCAGCAGTTACGTGGGGGCCACTGAAGCTTTCTTT. Translation gives CASSYVGATEAFF.